These 21 T cell receptor beta chains were all obtained from the same sample, sequenced in a study of blood T cell repertoires in COVID-19. Using immunoSEQ multiplex PCR, the repertoire was profiled, and TCRdb retains in-frame clones only, with some absent. This sample carries about 140,000 clones, roughly three quarters of them seen once, and the ten largest clones take 1.5% to 2.5%. The material sequenced was peripheral blood. The receptors shown here come from an older woman with acute or convalescent COVID-19.

This chain joins TRBV2 and TRBJ2-2, with D unclear. CDR1 and CDR2 (germline): SNHLY, FYNNEI. The CDR3 extends over 12 amino acids. The V and J ends lost 2 bases and 7 bases respectively, with 5 bases between them. The DNA for the CDR3 is TGTGCCAGCAGTGAATTATACGGGGAGCTGTTTTTT. Translation: CASSELYGELFF.

This clone occurred a few times. This chain links TRBV6-5 with TRBJ1-5, with D perhaps TRBD1 (6 bases). V shed 4 bases and J shed 4 bases, with 11 bases lying between them. The CDR3 extends over 14 amino acids. Germline CDR1 reads MNHEY; CDR2 reads SVGAGI. CDR3 loop: CASSSGQINQPQHF. CDR3 in DNA: TGTGCCAGCAGTTCCGGACAGATTAATCAGCCCCAGCATTTT.

The chain has TRBV10-3 and TRBJ2-1; 10 bases are shared with TRBD2. This CDR3 spans 18 amino acids. V was pared by 6 bases and J by 5 bases, with 16 bases of the junction left unmatched. Germline CDR1 ENHRY, CDR2 SYGVKD. The CDR3 sequence is CAIRNPSGSEGPNNEQFF. DNA for the CDR3: TGTGCCATCAGAAACCCTAGCGGGAGCGAGGGACCGAACAATGAGCAGTTCTTC.

This chain connects TRBV30 to TRBJ2-7; 7 bases are shared with TRBD1. Germline CDR1 GTSNPN, CDR2 SVGIG (reference sequence). This CDR3 spans 13 amino acids. V gave up 2 bases and J gave up 3 bases; unmatched junction bases: 4. The CDR3 loop is CAWSKTGVYEQYF. As DNA, the CDR3 is TGTGCCTGGAGTAAAACAGGGGTCTACGAGCAGTACTTC.

The CDR3 DNA is TGTGCCAGCGAGACCAGGGAGGCGAGAAAGAAACTGTTTTTT. This encodes CASETREARKKLFF. This chain uses TRBV2 with TRBJ1-4; D is perhaps TRBD1 (5 bases). This CDR3 comprises 14 residues. V gave up 8 bases and J gave up 11 bases, with 21 bases separating them. Germline-derived CDR1 and CDR2 are SNHLY and FYNNEI.

The V gene is TRBV5-4, the J gene TRBJ1-2; no clear D gene. The length of the CDR3 is 14 residues. Trimming took 4 bases from V and 7 from J, leaving 17 bases between them. The germline V gene encodes CDR1 SGHNT and CDR2 YYREEE (reference sequence). DNA of the CDR3: TGTGCCAGCAGCCGCGTGGAGACGTCGGGTGGCTACACCTTC. Its protein is CASSRVETSGGYTF. The complete variable domain, with remaining parts taken from reference TRBV5-4 and TRBJ1-2, reads ETGVTQSPTHLIKTRGQQVTLRCSSQSGHNTVSWYQQALGQGPQFIFQYYREEENGRGNFPPRFSGLQFPNYSSELNVNALELDDSALYLCASSRVETSGGYTFGSGTRLTVV.

Remarks on this clone: The junction does not match germline at one end; this may be a read error. This chain joins TRBV28 and TRBJ2-1, with TRBD2 matching 8 bases. Per germline, CDR1 MDHEN and CDR2 SYDVKM. The CDR3 spans 12 residues. The CDR3 nucleotides read TGTGCCAGCAGCCTCCCGGGGACTAGTAATCTCTTC. Translated: CASSLPGTSNLF.

The CDR3 coding sequence is TGTGCCTGGAGTAGGGGATTTGGATTTGGAAACACCATATATTTT. Its translation: CAWSRGFGFGNTIYF. The chain recombines TRBV30 with TRBJ1-3, with TRBD1 as a possible D gene (5 bases). CDR1 is GTSNPN and CDR2 is SVGIG in the germline V gene (reference sequence). V gave up 2 bases and J gave up 3 bases, with 14 bases separating them. The CDR3 contains 15 residues.

V and J are TRBV5-4 and TRBJ1-2; possibly TRBD1 for D (6 bases). CDR3 length equals 16 residues. V lost 4 bases to trimming and J lost 3 bases, with 19 bases between them. Germline V gives CDR1 SGHNT, CDR2 YYREEE (reference sequence). The CDR3 loop is CASSASLRGADYGYTF. For the CDR3, the DNA is TGTGCCAGCAGCGCGTCATTGCGGGGGGCGGACTATGGCTACACCTTC.

This sequence joins TRBV6-5 and TRBJ1-1; D not resolved. Looked up from germline, CDR1 is MNHEY and CDR2 is SVGAGI. The CDR3 consists of 14 residues. Trimming removed 0 bases from V and 2 bases from J, with 7 bases in between. The CDR3 DNA reads as TGTGCCAGCAGTTACTCGTCGCGTAACACTGAAGCTTTCTTT. This sequence encodes CASSYSSRNTEAFF.

This clone was detected a few times. The V call is TRBV27, the J call TRBJ1-2; tentatively, D is TRBD1 (5 bases). V lost 6 bases and J lost 10, with 18 bases in between. Germline CDR1 is MNHEY and CDR2 is SMNVEV (reference sequence). The CDR3 extends over 13 amino acids. The CDR3 spells CASSRGGVGVYTF. DNA for the CDR3: TGTGCCAGCAGCCGGGGAGGGGTAGGGGTCTACACCTTC.

The V gene is TRBV24-1, the J gene TRBJ2-3, with 9 bases that match TRBD1. Germline V lookup: CDR1 KGHDR, CDR2 SFDVKD. J lost 1 base, V lost 0 bases, and 7 bases had no gene match. The CDR3 has 18 amino acids. CDR3 sequence reads: CATSDLLGDRERTDTQYF. In DNA, the CDR3 is TGTGCCACCAGTGATTTGTTGGGGGACAGGGAACGCACAGATACGCAGTATTTT.

The gene calls are TRBV27 and TRBJ2-2; tentatively, D is TRBD1 (5 bases). The V end lost 1 base, the J end lost 1 base, and 10 bases lay between the germline ends. This CDR3 contains 16 residues. CDR1 and CDR2 from the germline V gene are MNHEY and SMNVEV (reference sequence). Here the CDR3 reads CASSLLGALNTGELFF. CDR3 DNA: TGTGCCAGCAGTTTATTAGGGGCCCTGAACACCGGGGAGCTGTTTTTT.

The genes are TRBV19 and TRBJ2-1; no firm D call. CDR1 is LNHDA, CDR2 SQIVND, per germline (reference sequence). The CDR3 is 12 amino acids. V gave up 8 bases and J gave up 8 bases, with 13 bases separating them. The CDR3 coding sequence is TGTGCCAGTGGAGTCTATACGGATGAGCAGTTCTTC. Encoded protein: CASGVYTDEQFF.

The gene calls are TRBV2 and TRBJ2-1; TRBD1 matches at 10 bases. The V and J ends lost 7 bases and 0 bases, in that order; junction bases with no gene match: 6. Germline CDR1 and CDR2: SNHLY and FYNNEI. The CDR3 loop spans 16 amino acids. Here the CDR3 DNA reads TGTGCCAGCAAATGGGACAGGGGAGGCTCCTACAATGAGCAGTTCTTC. Translating gives CASKWDRGGSYNEQFF.

The genes are TRBV27 and TRBJ2-1, with TRBD1 matching over 11 bases. Germline V gene sequence: CDR1 MNHEY, CDR2 SMNVEV (reference sequence). J was trimmed by 5 bases and V by 5 bases; bases with no gene match: 5. This CDR3 contains 15 residues. This CDR3 is CASSTRDRGDNEQFF. The CDR3, as DNA: TGTGCCAGCAGTACCCGGGACAGGGGGGACAATGAGCAGTTCTTC.

This chain connects TRBV27 to TRBJ2-7, with TRBD2 matching over 10 bases. The CDR3 sequence is 15 residues long. V shed 5 bases, J shed 6 bases, and the junction held 10 bases outside the gene matches. Germline V gene lookup returns CDR1 MNHEY and CDR2 SMNVEV (reference sequence). CDR3 in amino acids: CASSPKAGGRGEQYF. In nucleotides, the CDR3 is TGTGCCAGCAGTCCCAAAGCGGGAGGGCGGGGCGAGCAGTACTTC.

The chain employs TRBV2 and TRBJ2-7, with 14 bases identical to TRBD2. Unmatched junction bases numbered 1, after V lost 7 bases and J lost 5 bases. The CDR3 runs to 13 residues. Germline assignment: CDR1 SNHLY and CDR2 FYNNEI. This CDR3 reads CASMTSGRDEQYF. CDR3 in DNA: TGTGCCAGCATGACTAGCGGGAGGGACGAGCAGTACTTC.

V gene TRBV7-8 combines with J gene TRBJ2-1, with TRBD2 matching over 8 bases. This CDR3 has 16 residues. Germline trimming cut 5 bases from V and 6 bases from J; bases unmatched to any gene: 12. Looked up from germline, CDR1 is SGHVS and CDR2 is FQNEAQ. The CDR3 nucleotides read TGTGCCAGCAGCAAAGCCGGGACTAGATTTATCAATGAGCAGTTCTTC. Translated, it gives CASSKAGTRFINEQFF. The complete variable domain, with remaining parts taken from reference TRBV7-8 and TRBJ2-1, reads GAGVSQSPRYKVAKRGQDVALRCDPISGHVSLFWYQQALGQGPEFLTYFQNEAQLDKSGLPSDRFFAERPEGSVSTLKIQRTQQEDSAVYLCASSKAGTRFINEQFFGPGTRLTVL.

This clone was seen only a few times. V gene TRBV6-5 combines with J gene TRBJ2-3; 8 nucleotides line up with TRBD2. This CDR3 contains 15 residues. From germline, CDR1 is MNHEY and CDR2 SVGAGI. V shed 8 bases, J shed 3 bases, and the junction held 10 bases outside the gene matches. CDR3 DNA: TGTGCCAGCGCGACGGGAGGGCCAGTGACAGATACGCAGTATTTT. Its translation: CASATGGPVTDTQYF.

CDR3 sequence (DNA): TGTGCCAGCAGCTTGGCCGCGGCGGTACGGTACAATGAGCAGTTCTTC. Its protein is CASSLAAAVRYNEQFF. J is TRBJ2-1 and V is TRBV5-6; no firm D call. Germline lookup yields CDR1 SGHDT and CDR2 YYEEEE. CDR3 length equals 16 residues. Trimming removed 0 bases at V and 4 bases at J, with 14 bases between.